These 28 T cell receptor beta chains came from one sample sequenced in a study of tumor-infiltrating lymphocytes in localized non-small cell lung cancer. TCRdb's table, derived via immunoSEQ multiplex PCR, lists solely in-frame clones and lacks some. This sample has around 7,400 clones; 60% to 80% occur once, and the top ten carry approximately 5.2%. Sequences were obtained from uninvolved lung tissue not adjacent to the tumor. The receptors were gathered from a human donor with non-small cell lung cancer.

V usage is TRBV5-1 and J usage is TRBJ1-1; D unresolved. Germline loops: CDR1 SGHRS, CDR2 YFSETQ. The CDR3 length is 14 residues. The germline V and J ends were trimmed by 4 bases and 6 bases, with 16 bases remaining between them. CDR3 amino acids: CASSEQISGSEAFF. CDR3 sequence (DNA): TGCGCCAGCAGCGAACAAATATCGGGTTCTGAAGCTTTCTTT.

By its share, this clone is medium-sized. Here the CDR3 DNA reads TGTGCCGTCTCGGGGCAGCGGGAGTATGTGCAGTACTTC. Translation: CAVSGQREYVQYF. The rearrangement joins TRBV5-4 to TRBJ2-7; 8 bases line up with TRBD2. Germline CDR1 and CDR2: SGHNT and YYREEE (reference sequence). The V gene end was trimmed by 10 bases and the J gene end by 9 bases; junction bases not matched to a gene: 15. The CDR3 covers 13 residues.

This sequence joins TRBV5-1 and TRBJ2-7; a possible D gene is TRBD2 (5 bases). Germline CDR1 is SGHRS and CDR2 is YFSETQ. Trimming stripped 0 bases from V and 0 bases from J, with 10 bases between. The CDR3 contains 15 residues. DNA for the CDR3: TGCGCCAGCAGCTTGGGTAGCGTGAGCTCCTACGAGCAGTACTTC. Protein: CASSLGSVSSYEQYF.

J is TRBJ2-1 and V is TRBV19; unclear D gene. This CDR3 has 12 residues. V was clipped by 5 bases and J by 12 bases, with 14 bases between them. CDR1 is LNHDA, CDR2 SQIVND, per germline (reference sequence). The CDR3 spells CASSSGRPVQFF. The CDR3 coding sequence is TGTGCCAGTAGTTCCGGTCGGCCTGTGCAGTTCTTC.

This CDR3 reads CASSIGAVGTYEQYF. CDR3 DNA: TGTGCCAGTAGTATCGGGGCGGTTGGGACCTACGAGCAGTACTTC. The chain joins TRBV19 to TRBJ2-7; D is tentatively TRBD1 or TRBD2 (5 bases each). V was clipped by 3 bases and J by 2 bases, with 14 bases between them. The CDR3 loop spans 15 amino acids. Germline V gives CDR1 LNHDA, CDR2 SQIVND (reference sequence).

The CDR3 region has the DNA TGCGCCAGCAGCCCGCAGGTGACTGAGAACACTGAAGCTTTCTTT. Protein sequence: CASSPQVTENTEAFF. This chain uses TRBV4-1 with TRBJ1-1, with unresolved D. The V end lost 4 bases, the J end lost 1 base, and 13 bases lay between the germline ends. The germline CDR1 and CDR2 sequences are MGHRA and YSYEKL. CDR3 length: 15 residues.

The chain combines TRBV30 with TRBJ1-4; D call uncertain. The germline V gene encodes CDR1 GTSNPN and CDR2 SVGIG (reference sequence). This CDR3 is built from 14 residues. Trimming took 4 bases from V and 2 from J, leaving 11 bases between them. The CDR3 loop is CAWTPPETNEKLFF. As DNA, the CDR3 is TGTGCCTGGACCCCCCCGGAGACTAATGAAAAACTGTTTTTT. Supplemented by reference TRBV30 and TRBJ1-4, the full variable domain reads SQTIHQWPATLVQPVGSPLSLECTVEGTSNPNLYWYRQAAGRGLQLLFYSVGIGQISSEVPQNLSASRPQDRQFILSSKKLLLSDSGFYLCAWTPPETNEKLFFGSGTQLSVL.

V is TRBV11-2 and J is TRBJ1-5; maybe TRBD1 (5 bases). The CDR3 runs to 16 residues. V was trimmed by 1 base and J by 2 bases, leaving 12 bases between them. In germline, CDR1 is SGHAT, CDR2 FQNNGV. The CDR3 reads CASSLAGREGNQPQHF. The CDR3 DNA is TGTGCCAGCAGCTTAGCAGGGAGGGAAGGCAATCAGCCCCAGCATTTT. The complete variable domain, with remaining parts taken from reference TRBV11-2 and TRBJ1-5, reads EAGVAQSPRYKIIEKRQSVAFWCNPISGHATLYWYQQILGQGPKLLIQFQNNGVVDDSQLPKDRFSAERLKGVDSTLKIQPAKLEDSAVYLCASSLAGREGNQPQHFGDGTRLSIL.

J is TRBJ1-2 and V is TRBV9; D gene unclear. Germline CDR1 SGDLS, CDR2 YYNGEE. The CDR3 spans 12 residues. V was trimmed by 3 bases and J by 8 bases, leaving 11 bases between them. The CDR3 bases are TGTGCCAGCAGCGCGCGGAGTCGGGGCTACACCTTC. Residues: CASSARSRGYTF. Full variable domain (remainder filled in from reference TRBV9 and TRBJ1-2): DSGVTQTPKHLITATGQRVTLRCSPRSGDLSVYWYQQSLDQGLQFLIQYYNGEERAKGNILERFSAQQFPDLHSELNLSSLELGDSALYFCASSARSRGYTFGSGTRLTVV.

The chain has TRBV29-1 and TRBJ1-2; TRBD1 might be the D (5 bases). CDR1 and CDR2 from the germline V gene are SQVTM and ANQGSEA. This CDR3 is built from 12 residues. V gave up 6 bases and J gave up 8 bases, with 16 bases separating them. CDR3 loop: CSVKGEVVGYTF. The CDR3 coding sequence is TGCAGCGTCAAAGGGGAGGTAGTAGGCTACACCTTC.

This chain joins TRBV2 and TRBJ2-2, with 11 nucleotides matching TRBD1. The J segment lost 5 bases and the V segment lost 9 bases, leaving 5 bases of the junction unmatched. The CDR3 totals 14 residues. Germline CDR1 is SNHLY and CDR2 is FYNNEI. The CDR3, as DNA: TGTGCCAGGGGGGGACAGGGGGAGACCGGGGAGCTGTTTTTT. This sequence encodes CARGGQGETGELFF.

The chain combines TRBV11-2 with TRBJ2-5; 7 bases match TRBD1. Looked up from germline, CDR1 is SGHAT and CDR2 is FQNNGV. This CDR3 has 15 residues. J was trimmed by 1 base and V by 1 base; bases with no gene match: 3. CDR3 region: CASSLAWDSQETQYF. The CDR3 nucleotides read TGTGCCAGCAGCTTAGCTTGGGACAGCCAAGAGACCCAGTACTTC.

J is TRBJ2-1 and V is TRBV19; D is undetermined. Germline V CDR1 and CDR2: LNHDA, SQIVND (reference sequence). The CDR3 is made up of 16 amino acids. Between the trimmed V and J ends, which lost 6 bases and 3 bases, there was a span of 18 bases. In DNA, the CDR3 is TGTGCCAGTAGGTCCCGCCGCGACACCTACTACAATGAGCAGTTCTTC. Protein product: CASRSRRDTYYNEQFF.

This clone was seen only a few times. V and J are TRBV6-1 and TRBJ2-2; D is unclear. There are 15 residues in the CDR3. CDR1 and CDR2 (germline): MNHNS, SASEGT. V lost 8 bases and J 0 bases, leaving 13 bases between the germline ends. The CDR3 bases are TGTGCCAGCGGTGTACAACCTTCGAACACCGGGGAGCTGTTTTTT. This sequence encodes CASGVQPSNTGELFF.

CDR3 DNA sequence: TGTGCCAGCAGCCCCGGGACAGAATATGGCTACACCTTC. Translating gives CASSPGTEYGYTF. V gene TRBV11-2 combines with J gene TRBJ1-2, with 7 bases identical to TRBD1. J was trimmed by 5 bases and V by 5 bases; bases with no gene match: 5. This CDR3 has 13 residues. Per the germline V gene, CDR1 is SGHAT and CDR2 is FQNNGV. Together with reference TRBV11-2 and TRBJ1-2, the CDR3 gives the full variable domain: EAGVAQSPRYKIIEKRQSVAFWCNPISGHATLYWYQQILGQGPKLLIQFQNNGVVDDSQLPKDRFSAERLKGVDSTLKIQPAKLEDSAVYLCASSPGTEYGYTFGSGTRLTVV.

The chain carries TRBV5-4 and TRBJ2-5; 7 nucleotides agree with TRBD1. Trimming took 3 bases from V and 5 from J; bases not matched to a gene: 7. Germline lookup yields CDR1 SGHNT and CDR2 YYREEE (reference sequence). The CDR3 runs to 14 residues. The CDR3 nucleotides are TGTGCCAGCAGCTCCCCAAGGGGGCTGGAGACCCAGTACTTC. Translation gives CASSSPRGLETQYF.

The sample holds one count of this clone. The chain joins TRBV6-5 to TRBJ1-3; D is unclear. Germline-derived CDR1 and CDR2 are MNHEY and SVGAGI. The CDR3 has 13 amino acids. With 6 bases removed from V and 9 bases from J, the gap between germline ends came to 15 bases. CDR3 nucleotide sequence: TGTGCCAGCAGCTTGGGGAGGGAGGGCACCATATATTTT. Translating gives CASSLGREGTIYF.

The CDR3 coding sequence is TGTGCCAGCAGCTTGCGGGTGGGCAGCGGGGGAGATACGCAGTATTTT. This codes for CASSLRVGSGGDTQYF. The V call is TRBV5-4, the J call TRBJ2-3, with 8 nucleotides matching TRBD2. The CDR3 contains 16 residues. Germline CDR1 reads SGHNT; CDR2 reads YYREEE (reference sequence). Trimming took 1 base from V and 5 from J; bases not matched to a gene: 9.

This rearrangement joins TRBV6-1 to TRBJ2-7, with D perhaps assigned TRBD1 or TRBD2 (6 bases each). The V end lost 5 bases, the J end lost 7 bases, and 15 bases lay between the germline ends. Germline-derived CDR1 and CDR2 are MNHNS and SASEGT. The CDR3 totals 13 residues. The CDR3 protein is CASSQGTPGEQYF. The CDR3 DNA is TGTGCCAGCAGTCAGGGGACTCCGGGGGAGCAGTACTTC.

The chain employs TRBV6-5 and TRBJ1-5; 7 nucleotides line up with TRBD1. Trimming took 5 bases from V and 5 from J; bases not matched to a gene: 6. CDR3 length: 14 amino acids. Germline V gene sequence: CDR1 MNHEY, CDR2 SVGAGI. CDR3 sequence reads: CASSPTTGHQPQHF. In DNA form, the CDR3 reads TGTGCCAGCAGTCCCACGACAGGGCATCAGCCCCAGCATTTT.

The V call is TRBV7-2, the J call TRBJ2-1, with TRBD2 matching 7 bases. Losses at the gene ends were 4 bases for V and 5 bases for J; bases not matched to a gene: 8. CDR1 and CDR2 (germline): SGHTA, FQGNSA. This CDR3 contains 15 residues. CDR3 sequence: CASSYYAGRNNEQFF. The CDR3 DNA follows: TGTGCCAGCAGCTACTACGCCGGGAGGAACAATGAGCAGTTCTTC.

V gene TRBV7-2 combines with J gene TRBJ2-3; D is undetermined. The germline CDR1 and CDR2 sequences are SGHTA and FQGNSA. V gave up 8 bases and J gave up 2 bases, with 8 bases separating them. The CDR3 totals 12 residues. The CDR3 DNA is TGTGCCAGCCGTCTAAACACAGATACGCAGTATTTT. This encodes CASRLNTDTQYF.

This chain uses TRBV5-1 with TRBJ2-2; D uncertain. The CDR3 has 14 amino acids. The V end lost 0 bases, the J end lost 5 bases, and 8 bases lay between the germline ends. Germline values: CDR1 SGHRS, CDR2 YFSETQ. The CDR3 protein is CASSLAQETGELFF. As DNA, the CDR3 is TGCGCCAGCAGCTTGGCCCAGGAGACCGGGGAGCTGTTTTTT.

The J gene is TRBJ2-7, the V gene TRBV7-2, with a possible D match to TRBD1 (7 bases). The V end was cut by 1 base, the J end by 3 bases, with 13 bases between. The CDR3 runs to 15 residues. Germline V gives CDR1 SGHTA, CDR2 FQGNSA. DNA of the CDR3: TGTGCCAGCAGCTTAGGCCGGAGGGGGCACTACGAGCAGTACTTC. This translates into CASSLGRRGHYEQYF.

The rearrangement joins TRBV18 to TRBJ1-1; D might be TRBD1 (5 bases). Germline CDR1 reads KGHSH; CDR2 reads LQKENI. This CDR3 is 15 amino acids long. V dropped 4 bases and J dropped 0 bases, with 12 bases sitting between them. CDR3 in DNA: TGTGCCAGCTCACGCAGGGCCGCAATGAACACTGAAGCTTTCTTT. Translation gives CASSRRAAMNTEAFF. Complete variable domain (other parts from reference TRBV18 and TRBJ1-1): NAGVMQNPRHLVRRRGQEARLRCSPMKGHSHVYWYRQLPEEGLKFMVYLQKENIIDESGMPKERFSAEFPKEGPSILRIQQVVRGDSAAYFCASSRRAAMNTEAFFGQGTRLTVV.

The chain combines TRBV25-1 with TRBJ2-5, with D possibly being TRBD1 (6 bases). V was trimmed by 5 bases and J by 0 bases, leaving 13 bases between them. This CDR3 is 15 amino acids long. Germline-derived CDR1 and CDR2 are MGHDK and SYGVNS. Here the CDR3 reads CASSSGTPYQETQYF. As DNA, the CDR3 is TGTGCCAGCAGTTCCGGGACACCATACCAAGAGACCCAGTACTTC. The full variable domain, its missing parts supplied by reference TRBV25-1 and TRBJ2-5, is EADIYQTPRYLVIGTGKKITLECSQTMGHDKMYWYQQDPGMELHLIHYSYGVNSTEKGDLSSESTVSRIRTEHFPLTLESARPSHTSQYLCASSSGTPYQETQYFGPGTRLLVL.

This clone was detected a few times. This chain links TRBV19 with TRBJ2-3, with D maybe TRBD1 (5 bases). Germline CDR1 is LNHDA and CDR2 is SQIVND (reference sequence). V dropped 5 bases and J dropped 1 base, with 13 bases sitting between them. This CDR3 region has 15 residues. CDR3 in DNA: TGTGCCAGTAGTCCAGCAGGGATCCGCACAGATACGCAGTATTTT. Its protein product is CASSPAGIRTDTQYF.

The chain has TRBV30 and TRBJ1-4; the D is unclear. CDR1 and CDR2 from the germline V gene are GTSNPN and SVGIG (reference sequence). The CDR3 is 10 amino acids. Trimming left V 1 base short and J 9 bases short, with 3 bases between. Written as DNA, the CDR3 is TGTGCCTGGAGTGGTAAAAAACTGTTTTTT. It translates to CAWSGKKLFF.